The 24 T cell receptor beta chains below all came from one sample that was sequenced in a study of blood T cell repertoires in COVID-19. The protocol was immunoSEQ multiplex PCR, while the TCRdb copy is restricted to in-frame clones and leaves out a portion. The repertoire consists of over 200,000 clones, with more than 80% occurring once and the leading ten covering about 2%. The sample was peripheral blood. These receptors were taken from a man in his thirties or forties who had recovered from COVID-19.

This chain uses TRBV29-1 with TRBJ1-1; D is unclear. The CDR3 consists of 12 residues. V was shortened by 4 bases and J by 4 bases, with 10 bases between the two germline ends. Germline V gene sequence: CDR1 SQVTM, CDR2 ANQGSEA. CDR3 nucleotide sequence: TGCAGCGTTGCCAATGGACTCACTGAAGCTTTCTTT. Amino acid sequence: CSVANGLTEAFF. The full variable domain, in which reference TRBV29-1 and TRBJ1-1 provide the parts outside the CDR3, is SAVISQKPSRDICQRGTSLTIQCQVDSQVTMMFWYRQQPGQSLTLIATANQGSEATYESGFVIDKFPISRPNLTFSTLTVSNMSPEDSSIYLCSVANGLTEAFFGQGTRLTVV.

This clone has just one count. The CDR3 sequence is CASSQGTARGGADTQYF. In DNA form, the CDR3 reads TGCGCCAGCAGCCAAGGGACCGCGAGGGGGGGGGCAGATACGCAGTATTTT. The chain couples TRBV4-1 to TRBJ2-3; D is perhaps TRBD2 (7 bases). The CDR3 runs to 17 residues. Germline CDR1 reads MGHRA; CDR2 reads YSYEKL. V lost 1 base and J lost 4, with 18 bases in between.

In the case of this clone: Other DNA sequences in the sample encode the same CDR3. The V gene is TRBV9, the J gene TRBJ2-7; D possibly corresponds to TRBD1 (7 bases). The CDR3 consists of 14 residues. Germline V gene lookup returns CDR1 SGDLS and CDR2 YYNGEE. V gave up 0 bases and J gave up 3 bases, with 10 bases separating them. CDR3 loop: CASSVGQGGYEQYF. The CDR3 DNA is TGTGCCAGCAGCGTAGGTCAGGGGGGCTACGAGCAGTACTTC.

The chain is built from TRBV5-1 and TRBJ1-5; 10 nucleotides match TRBD1. The CDR3 totals 14 residues. Germline CDR1 is SGHRS and CDR2 is YFSETQ. J was trimmed by 6 bases and V by 4 bases; bases with no gene match: 4. The CDR3 DNA is TGCGCCAGCAGCCCGACAGGGGGCGGTCAGCCCCAGCATTTT. Encoded protein: CASSPTGGGQPQHF.

This clone was found a few times. The chain uses TRBV5-6 and TRBJ2-2; 8 bases are shared with TRBD2. CDR3 size: 15 residues. Germline CDR1 SGHDT, CDR2 YYEEEE. V shed 4 bases and J 6 bases; nucleotides not matched to a gene: 8. The DNA for the CDR3 is TGTGCCAGCAGCAGGCGGGGGGTCCCCTCCGGGGAGCTGTTTTTT. It translates to CASSRRGVPSGELFF.

DNA of the CDR3: TGCGCCAGCAGTGAGTTTCAGTTCTTATCTCAAGAGACCCAGTACTTC. It specifies CASSEFQFLSQETQYF. The chain has TRBV10-2 and TRBJ2-5; the D is unclear. The CDR3 has 16 amino acids. Trimming took off 1 base at V and 2 bases at J, with 14 bases between the two ends. Looked up from germline, CDR1 is WSHSY and CDR2 is SAAADI.

For the CDR3, the DNA is TGTGCCAGCAGCAAGAATCCGGGACAGGAAGCTTTCTTT. It translates to CASSKNPGQEAFF. This chain connects TRBV5-5 to TRBJ1-1; 7 bases match TRBD1. Germline V lookup: CDR1 SGHKS, CDR2 YYEKEE (reference sequence). Losses at the gene ends were 4 bases for V and 8 bases for J; bases not matched to a gene: 8. This CDR3 spans 13 amino acids.

This chain joins TRBV29-1 and TRBJ1-5; weak D call: TRBD1 (5 bases). Germline V gives CDR1 SQVTM, CDR2 ANQGSEA. This CDR3 has 15 amino acids. Trimming shortened V by 5 bases and J by 5 bases, and 19 bases separated the two germline ends. The CDR3 DNA reads TGCAGCGTTCGGTTCCCAGGGTTCGTGGATCAGCCCCAGCATTTT. Translation: CSVRFPGFVDQPQHF.

J is TRBJ2-7 and V is TRBV3-1 (or the pseudogene TRBV3-2); 8 nucleotides align to TRBD1. The length of the CDR3 is 13 residues. Germline V gives CDR1 LGHDT, CDR2 YNNKEL (reference sequence). Germline trimming cut 4 bases from V and 4 bases from J; bases unmatched to any gene: 3. The CDR3 loop reads CASSRGQVYEQYF. The CDR3 DNA sequence: TGTGCCAGCAGCCGGGGACAGGTTTACGAGCAGTACTTC.

The chain is built from TRBV6-1 and TRBJ1-6, with D uncertain. Germline-derived CDR1 and CDR2 are MNHNS and SASEGT. This CDR3 comprises 15 residues. The V gene lost 1 base and the J gene lost 5 bases, with 9 bases spanning the gap. The CDR3 sequence: CASSEVGGNNSPLHF. CDR3 nucleotides: TGTGCCAGCAGTGAAGTTGGAGGGAATAATTCACCCCTCCACTTT.

The CDR3 region is CASGPGTGGTEAFF. Here the CDR3 DNA reads TGTGCTAGTGGTCCCGGGACAGGGGGCACTGAAGCTTTCTTT. The rearrangement links TRBV12-5 to TRBJ1-1; 11 bases agree with TRBD1. This CDR3 is 14 amino acids long. Germline CDR1 reads LGHNT; CDR2 reads FRNRAP. Trimming at V came to 5 bases and at J to 4 bases, leaving 3 bases not matched to a gene.

The CDR3 spells CASSFYRDYEQYF. As DNA, the CDR3 is TGTGCCAGCAGTTTCTACAGGGATTACGAGCAGTACTTC. The V call is TRBV12-3 or TRBV12-4, the J call TRBJ2-7; D is possibly TRBD1 (6 bases). Trimming took off 3 bases at V and 4 bases at J, with 10 bases between the two ends. This CDR3 comprises 13 residues.

The gene calls are TRBV6-5 and TRBJ2-2, with 8 bases identical to TRBD2. CDR3 size: 14 residues. The V gene end was trimmed by 6 bases and the J gene end by 6 bases; junction bases not matched to a gene: 6. CDR1 is MNHEY, CDR2 SVGAGI, per germline. Written as DNA, the CDR3 is TGTGCCAGCAGGCCCGGGGGGGCGGCCGGGGAGCTGTTTTTT. Translation: CASRPGGAAGELFF.

J is TRBJ2-2 and V is TRBV7-6, with 9 bases identical to TRBD1. Unmatched junction bases numbered 13, after V lost 5 bases and J lost 0 bases. Germline CDR1 is SGHVS and CDR2 is FNYEAQ. The CDR3 loop spans 19 amino acids. The DNA of the CDR3 is TGTGCCAGCAGCAATCCATACAGGGGGCAAAGGGCGAACACCGGGGAGCTGTTTTTT. Encoded protein: CASSNPYRGQRANTGELFF. Together with reference TRBV7-6 and TRBJ2-2, the CDR3 gives the full variable domain: GAGVSQSPRYKVTKRGQDVALRCDPISGHVSLYWYRQALGQGPEFLTYFNYEAQQDKSGLPNDRFSAERPEGSISTLTIQRTEQRDSAMYRCASSNPYRGQRANTGELFFGEGSRLTVL.

The rearrangement uses TRBV18 and TRBJ1-2, with D perhaps matching TRBD1 (5 bases). V dropped 3 bases and J dropped 1 base, with 9 bases sitting between them. In germline, CDR1 is KGHSH, CDR2 LQKENI. This CDR3 has 14 residues. CDR3 protein: CASSPGQSNYGYTF. The CDR3 DNA follows: TGTGCCAGCTCACCTGGACAAAGTAACTATGGCTACACCTTC.

V usage is TRBV7-9 and J usage is TRBJ1-1; the match to TRBD1 covers 7 bases. J gave up 2 bases and V 4 bases, and 4 bases lay outside the gene matches. The V gene's germline CDR1 is SEHNR and CDR2 FQNEAQ (reference sequence). This CDR3 is 14 amino acids long. The CDR3 loop reads CASSSQGPNTEAFF. The CDR3 bases are TGTGCCAGCAGCTCACAGGGGCCCAACACTGAAGCTTTCTTT.

The rearrangement links TRBV30 to TRBJ2-5; 12 bases agree with TRBD2. J lost 2 bases, V lost 2 bases, and 12 bases had no gene match. The CDR3 is 18 residues long. The V gene's germline CDR1 is GTSNPN and CDR2 SVGIG (reference sequence). The CDR3 region is CAWSIRRLAGGSQETQYF. In DNA form, the CDR3 reads TGTGCCTGGAGTATCAGGAGGCTAGCGGGGGGGAGTCAAGAGACCCAGTACTTC.

This sequence joins TRBV7-2 and TRBJ1-2, with D unresolved. The CDR3 runs 16 residues. Deletions cut 2 bases from V and 3 bases from J, with 16 bases between. The V gene's germline CDR1 is SGHTA and CDR2 FQGNSA. The CDR3 nucleotides are TGTGCCAGCAGCTTAAATTGGGGAGGATTCTACTATGGCTACACCTTC. It translates to CASSLNWGGFYYGYTF. Supplemented by reference TRBV7-2 and TRBJ1-2, the full variable domain reads GAGVSQSPSNKVTEKGKDVELRCDPISGHTALYWYRQSLGQGLEFLIYFQGNSAPDKSGLPSDRFSAERTGGSVSTLTIQRTQQEDSAVYLCASSLNWGGFYYGYTFGSGTRLTVV.

V is TRBV19 and J is TRBJ1-1; a possible D gene is TRBD1 (6 bases). Germline V CDR1 and CDR2: LNHDA, SQIVND (reference sequence). CDR3 length: 15 residues. Trimming removed 4 bases from V and 3 bases from J, with 15 bases in between. The CDR3 loop reads CASSKDRQADTEAFF. The CDR3 region has the DNA TGTGCCAGTAGTAAGGATCGACAGGCGGACACTGAAGCTTTCTTT.

In this sample, this clone turned up once. This CDR3 reads CASTGFSGANVLTF. The CDR3 bases are TGTGCTTCTACTGGTTTTTCTGGGGCCAACGTCCTGACTTTC. The V and J genes are TRBV30 and TRBJ2-6; D is unclear. Germline values: CDR1 GTSNPN, CDR2 SVGIG (reference sequence). The CDR3 length is 14 residues.

The rearrangement links TRBV6-1 to TRBJ2-2; D is possibly TRBD1 (5 bases). V was clipped by 2 bases and J by 4 bases, with 20 bases between them. The CDR3 totals 18 residues. Germline V gene sequence: CDR1 MNHNS, CDR2 SASEGT. The CDR3 sequence: CASSEFPQQGYRTGELFF. The DNA of the CDR3 is TGTGCCAGCAGTGAATTCCCCCAGCAGGGTTATCGCACCGGGGAGCTGTTTTTT.

The rearrangement joins TRBV12-5 to TRBJ2-7; 7 bases align to TRBD1. The CDR3 consists of 13 residues. V dropped 6 bases and J dropped 4; count of bases not matched to a gene: 6. CDR1 is LGHNT and CDR2 is FRNRAP in the germline V gene. Written as DNA, the CDR3 is TGTGCTAGTGGCTGGGGGACAGCATACGAGCAGTACTTC. This sequence encodes CASGWGTAYEQYF.

V and J are TRBV2 and TRBJ2-1; 8 bases are a match to TRBD2. The CDR3 has 14 residues. Germline CDR1 is SNHLY and CDR2 is FYNNEI. The J segment lost 1 base and the V segment lost 11 bases, leaving 7 bases of the junction unmatched. The CDR3 region has the DNA TGTGCCGCCCACGGACTAGCATCCTACAATGAGCAGTTCTTC. Translation: CAAHGLASYNEQFF.

V usage is TRBV5-1 and J usage is TRBJ2-5, with D tentatively TRBD1 (6 bases). The germline V gene encodes CDR1 SGHRS and CDR2 YFSETQ. The germline V and J ends were trimmed by 0 bases and 2 bases, with 17 bases remaining between them. The CDR3 runs 17 residues. CDR3 bases: TGCGCCAGCAGCTTGGGACGTCGAGGGGACAAACAAGAGACCCAGTACTTC. This translates into CASSLGRRGDKQETQYF.